The T cell receptor beta chain described here comes from a study of blood T cells in healthy people across ages. Study-wide results and limits: The recorded TCR beta diversity per million T cells decreased in a roughly linear manner with age.

Alongside a J-beta primer mix, a sample-barcoded 5' primer served in a second PCR lasting about 7 to 12 cycles. Samples each returned at least 2.5 million CDR3-containing paired-end reads. Using its own MiXCR run on the 5' RACE reads, TCRdb lists one record per CDR3 protein. The repertoire consists of 1.5 million to 2 million distinct CDR3 sequences, with over 25% occurring once and the leading ten covering 7.7%. CDR3 size: 14 residues. The germline gives CDR1 SGHRS, CDR2 YFSETQ. V trimming: 3 bases; J trimming: 5 bases; junction bases outside the gene matches: 5. This clonotype was observed many times. Its target is unknown.

Sequencing was performed on blood. The receptor was isolated from a woman younger than 45 in good health. This chain connects TRBV5-1 to TRBJ2-5, with 9 bases identical to TRBD1. The CDR3 loop is CASSSGTGSETQYF. The CDR3 DNA reads as TGCGCCAGCAGCTCCGGGACAGGGAGTGAGACCCAGTACTTC.